Shown below are 2 T cell receptor beta chains from a single sample sequenced in a study of cytomegalovirus exposure and HLA in healthy donors (TCRdb year 2017). The library was built by means of the immunoSEQ multiplex PCR assay. A mixture of 60 forward primers for TCR Vbeta segments and 13 reverse primers for TCR Jbeta segments was used in the multiplex PCR. Entries here come from immuneACCESS through TCRdb and include only in-frame sequences with V and J called. Some clones fail to appear in such tables; in the studies checked, an unresolved V gene covers under half of the shortfall, and the cause of the remainder is unknown. In all, the sample holds roughly 200,000 clones, and 65% to 85% of those were seen once. 1.7% of the sample is in the top ten clones. Material: PBMCs. Source of these receptors: a man aged 45-65 years in good health and CMV-seronegative.

The chain combines TRBV27 with TRBJ2-7, with D tentatively TRBD2 (5 bases). Germline V CDR1 and CDR2: MNHEY, SMNVEV (reference sequence). Deletions cut 3 bases from V and 3 bases from J, with 6 bases between. The CDR3 sequence is 12 residues long. This CDR3 is CASSFSGYEQYF. The CDR3 DNA reads TGTGCCAGCAGTTTCAGCGGCTACGAGCAGTACTTC.

DNA for the CDR3: TGTGCCAGCAGTGAGGCAGGGCTAGAGACCCAGTACTTC. Translating gives CASSEAGLETQYF. The rearrangement uses TRBV25-1 and TRBJ2-5; perhaps TRBD1 as D (5 bases). Germline loops: CDR1 MGHDK, CDR2 SYGVNS. The CDR3 runs 13 residues. V gave up 3 bases and J gave up 4 bases, with 9 bases separating them. Supplemented by reference TRBV25-1 and TRBJ2-5, the full variable domain reads EADIYQTPRYLVIGTGKKITLECSQTMGHDKMYWYQQDPGMELHLIHYSYGVNSTEKGDLSSESTVSRIRTEHFPLTLESARPSHTSQYLCASSEAGLETQYFGPGTRLLVL.